The 8 T cell receptor beta chains presented below share a single source sample, sequenced in a study of cytomegalovirus exposure and HLA in healthy donors. PCR employed 60 Vbeta and 13 Jbeta primers. TCRdb keeps only in-frame clones here, not all; method: immunoSEQ multiplex PCR. The repertoire includes approximately 100,000 clones, over 70% of them detected once, and 10% sits in the top ten. What was sequenced was PBMCs. All receptors come from a man aged 50 or older in good health and CMV-seronegative.

Turning to this clone: Mismatch with germline at one junction end may stem from a read error. This sequence joins TRBV30 and TRBJ2-7; 10 bases are shared with TRBD2. The CDR3 runs 14 residues. Looked up from germline, CDR1 is GTSNPN and CDR2 is SVGIG (reference sequence). The CDR3 region is CAGRGASGGYEQYF. The CDR3 DNA sequence: TGTGCCGGGAGGGGGGCTAGCGGGGGCTACGAGCAGTACTTC.

A few counts support this clone. The rearrangement links TRBV19 to TRBJ1-2; weak D call: TRBD1 (5 bases). Trimming removed 1 base at V and 0 bases at J, with 9 bases between. The CDR3 length is 15 residues. Per germline, CDR1 LNHDA and CDR2 SQIVND (reference sequence). The CDR3 protein is CASSIVGTSNYGYTF. The CDR3 DNA sequence: TGTGCCAGTAGTATAGTGGGGACTTCTAACTATGGCTACACCTTC.

V gene TRBV27 combines with J gene TRBJ2-1, with a possible D match to TRBD1 (5 bases). V was shortened by 3 bases and J by 1 base, with 13 bases between the two germline ends. Germline CDR1 and CDR2: MNHEY and SMNVEV (reference sequence). The CDR3 spans 16 residues. This CDR3 is CASSFGRGPSYNEQFF. The CDR3 nucleotides read TGTGCCAGCAGTTTTGGAAGGGGCCCTTCCTACAATGAGCAGTTCTTC.

To note about this clone: The germline gene is not matched at one end of the junction; a read error may be the cause. J is TRBJ1-5 and V is TRBV2; D remains ambiguous. This CDR3 is built from 12 residues. CDR1 SNHLY and CDR2 FYNNEI come from the germline V gene. In DNA, the CDR3 is TGTGCCAGCAGTGAAGACCGAGCGGCCCTTTTTTTT. Its translation: CASSEDRAALFF.

This chain links TRBV7-3 with TRBJ2-7; 7 positions match TRBD1. Germline CDR1 SGHTA, CDR2 FQGTGA. With 6 bases clipped from V and 0 bases from J, the junction kept 8 bases outside the gene matches. CDR3 length: 15 amino acids. The CDR3 bases are TGTGCCAGCAGGGAACCGGGACAGAGCTCCTACGAGCAGTACTTC. It is translated as CASREPGQSSYEQYF. The full variable domain, in which reference TRBV7-3 and TRBJ2-7 provide the parts outside the CDR3, is GAGVSQTPSNKVTEKGKYVELRCDPISGHTALYWYRQSLGQGPEFLIYFQGTGAADDSGLPNDRFFAVRPEGSVSTLKIQRTERGDSAVYLCASREPGQSSYEQYFGPGTRLTVT.

This clone has only a few counts. The chain couples TRBV6-1 to TRBJ1-6; the D gene is possibly TRBD1 (6 bases). CDR1 is MNHNS and CDR2 is SASEGT in the germline V gene. The CDR3 runs 15 residues. Trimming took 7 bases from V and 8 from J, leaving 18 bases between them. DNA for the CDR3: TGTGCCAGCACCAGAACAGGGAATCGGCATTCACCCCTCCACTTT. It encodes CASTRTGNRHSPLHF.

This rearrangement joins TRBV10-3 to TRBJ2-2; 8 bases fit TRBD2. Losses at the gene ends were 6 bases for V and 0 bases for J; bases not matched to a gene: 6. Germline values: CDR1 ENHRY, CDR2 SYGVKD. The CDR3 contains 16 residues. CDR3 DNA sequence: TGTGCCATCAGGGATAGGACTAGCCCGAACACCGGGGAGCTGTTTTTT. Its translation: CAIRDRTSPNTGELFF.

This clone was seen once. V usage is TRBV9 and J usage is TRBJ2-1; 15 bases fit TRBD2. The V segment lost 2 bases and the J segment 8 bases; nucleotides outside the gene matches: 5. The germline V gene encodes CDR1 SGDLS and CDR2 YYNGEE. This CDR3 has 16 residues. CDR3 residues: CASSVGLAGGQYEQFF. As DNA, the CDR3 is TGTGCCAGCAGCGTCGGACTAGCGGGAGGGCAATATGAGCAGTTCTTC.